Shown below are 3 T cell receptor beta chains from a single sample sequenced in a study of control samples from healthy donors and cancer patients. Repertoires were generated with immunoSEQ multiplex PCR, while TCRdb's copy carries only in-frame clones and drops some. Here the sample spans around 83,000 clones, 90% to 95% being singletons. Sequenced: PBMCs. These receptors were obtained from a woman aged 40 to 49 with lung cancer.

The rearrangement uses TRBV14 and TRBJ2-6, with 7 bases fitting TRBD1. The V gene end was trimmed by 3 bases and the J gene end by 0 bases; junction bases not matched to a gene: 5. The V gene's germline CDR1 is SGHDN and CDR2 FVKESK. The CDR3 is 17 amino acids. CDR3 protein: CASSHRDSHSGANVLTF. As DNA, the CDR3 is TGTGCCAGCAGCCACCGGGACAGCCACTCTGGGGCCAACGTCCTGACTTTC.

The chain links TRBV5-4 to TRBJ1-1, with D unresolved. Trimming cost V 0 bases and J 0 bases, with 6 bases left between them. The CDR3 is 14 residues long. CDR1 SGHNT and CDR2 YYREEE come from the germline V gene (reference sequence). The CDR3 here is CASSLGGLNTEAFF. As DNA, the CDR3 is TGTGCCAGCAGCTTGGGTGGTCTGAACACTGAAGCTTTCTTT.

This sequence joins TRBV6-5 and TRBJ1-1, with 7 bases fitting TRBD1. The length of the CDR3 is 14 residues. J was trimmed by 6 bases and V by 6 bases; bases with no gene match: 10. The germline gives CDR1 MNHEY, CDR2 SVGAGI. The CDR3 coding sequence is TGTGCCAGCAGCGCGGGACAGAGCAACTCTGAAGCTTTCTTT. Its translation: CASSAGQSNSEAFF.